One sample yielded the 7 T cell receptor beta chains listed below, sequenced in a study of CD8 T cells in Susac syndrome. After extraction with the RNeasy kit, roughly 0.45 to 1 ug of the RNA was reverse transcribed using random hexamers. Via MiXCR, TCRdb re-called the immunoSEQ multiplex PCR reads, giving one row per CDR3 protein. This sample has roughly 120,000 distinct CDR3 sequences, with about 92% found just once. The sample taken for sequencing was CD4+ T cells from PBMCs. These receptors all come from a human donor with multiple sclerosis.

This rearrangement joins TRBV18 to TRBJ2-7; D possibly corresponds to TRBD1 (6 bases). This CDR3 spans 13 amino acids. Trimming stripped 4 bases from V and 3 bases from J, with 10 bases between. Germline lookup yields CDR1 KGHSH and CDR2 LQKENI. CDR3 protein: CASSRQAGYEQYF. Here the CDR3 DNA reads TGTGCCAGCTCACGACAGGCAGGCTACGAGCAGTACTTC.

A single count supports this clonotype. The rearrangement uses TRBV10-3 and TRBJ1-1; 9 positions agree with TRBD1. With 6 bases clipped from V and 0 bases from J, the junction kept 5 bases outside the gene matches. The CDR3 runs to 15 residues. Germline CDR1 is ENHRY and CDR2 is SYGVKD. The DNA of the CDR3 is TGTGCCATCAGCCGGACAGGGGAATTGAACACTGAAGCTTTCTTT. Translated, it gives CAISRTGELNTEAFF.

The rearrangement uses TRBV7-2 and TRBJ2-3; D remains unclear. Trimming cost V 5 bases and J 1 base, with 4 bases left between them. Germline CDR1 SGHTA, CDR2 FQGNSA. This CDR3 spans 12 amino acids. CDR3 bases: TGTGCCAGCAGCCCTCGCACAGATACGCAGTATTTT. This translates into CASSPRTDTQYF. The full variable domain, rest sourced from reference TRBV7-2 and TRBJ2-3, is GAGVSQSPSNKVTEKGKDVELRCDPISGHTALYWYRQSLGQGLEFLIYFQGNSAPDKSGLPSDRFSAERTGGSVSTLTIQRTQQEDSAVYLCASSPRTDTQYFGPGTRLTVL.

The rearrangement joins TRBV19 to TRBJ1-5, with 8 bases identical to TRBD1. Germline values: CDR1 LNHDA, CDR2 SQIVND (reference sequence). V trimming: 4 bases; J trimming: 2 bases; junction bases outside the gene matches: 1. This CDR3 is built from 14 residues. CDR3 in DNA: TGTGCCAGTAGTACGGGACAGGGCAATCAGCCCCAGCATTTT. It translates to CASSTGQGNQPQHF.

V gene TRBV3-1 combines with J gene TRBJ1-2; D uncertain. CDR3 size: 15 residues. In germline, CDR1 is LGHDT, CDR2 YNNKEL (reference sequence). Trimming removed 2 bases from V and 5 bases from J, with 15 bases in between. CDR3 DNA: TGTGCCAGCAGCCAAACCACAACCGACCCGTATGGCTACACCTTC. Amino acid sequence: CASSQTTTDPYGYTF.

The V and J genes are TRBV4-2 and TRBJ2-3; 11 positions match TRBD1. CDR3 length: 15 amino acids. V shed 1 base and J 4 bases; nucleotides not matched to a gene: 1. Germline CDR1 reads LGHNA; CDR2 reads YNFKEQ. In DNA, the CDR3 is TGTGCCAGCAGCCAAGGGGGACAGGGGGCAGATACGCAGTATTTT. Residues: CASSQGGQGADTQYF.

The chain joins TRBV6-1 to TRBJ2-4, with D possibly matching TRBD1 (6 bases). The CDR3 is 16 residues long. CDR1 and CDR2 (germline): MNHNS, SASEGT. Between the trimmed V and J ends, which lost 4 bases and 0 bases, there was a span of 13 bases. CDR3 region: CASSAGANLAKNIQYF. The DNA of the CDR3 is TGTGCCAGCAGTGCAGGGGCGAACCTAGCCAAAAACATTCAGTACTTC.